A single count supports the clone carrying this T cell receptor (beta chain). Some clones are missing from TCRdb's copy, which holds only in-frame ones; the method was immunoSEQ multiplex PCR. The sample holds around 150,000 clones; 84% are singletons and the top ten take over 3.5%. These data come from a study of T cell responses to AZD1222 COVID-19 vaccine. Trimming left V 11 bases short and J 2 bases short, with 10 bases between. This CDR3 has 13 residues. Germline V gives CDR1 LNHDA, CDR2 SQIVND (reference sequence). The source material was peripheral blood, sampled on day 0 of AZD1222 vaccination. This receptor was identified in an adult in good health. The V call is TRBV19, the J call TRBJ2-6, with a possible D match to TRBD2 (5 bases). Written as DNA, the CDR3 is TGTGCCTGCACGGGGACTGGGGCCAACGTCCTGACTTTC. This sequence encodes CACTGTGANVLTF.